The 26 T cell receptor beta chains below come from one sample, sequenced in a study of tumor and adjacent non-tumor tissue in lung cancer (dated by TCRdb to between 2018 and 2020). Bulk unsorted tissue served as the source for RNA extraction, and RNA quality was assessed using a NanoDrop ND-1000 and an Agilent 2100. The normal lung samples consisted of distant non-tumor tissue collected more than 3 cm from the tumor edge. Library construction relied on multiplex PCR. Sequencing was carried out with an Illumina HiSeq 2500. TCRbeta libraries were built by three rounds of nested PCR using primers (Table S4), following protocols modified from ARM-PCR. The raw public reads went through TCRdb reprocessing: fastp at Q25, MiXCR clone calling, in-frame beta chains kept. Identical CDR3 protein sequences are pooled into one entry, listed with their most common genes and DNA. The sample table lists about 48,000 distinct CDR3 sequences, 55% to 65% of them with a count of one. The biggest ten clones account for roughly 30% of the sample.

Specimen: distant non-tumor lung tissue. The source is a woman in her seventies with non-small cell lung cancer.

This clonotype was seen a few times. Since a much larger clone is just one base distant, this may be a read error. The rearrangement uses TRBV28 and TRBJ2-1, with TRBD1 as a possible D gene (6 bases). The CDR3 length is 16 residues. The germline gives CDR1 MDHEN, CDR2 SYDVKM. The CDR3 loop reads CASSLSGGRLKNERFF. CDR3 bases: TGTGCCAGCAGTTTAAGTGGGGGCCGGCTTAAGAATGAGCGGTTCTTC.

In regard to this clonotype: Since a much larger clone is just one base distant, this may be a read error. The conserved phenylalanine or tryptophan is not found at the CDR3 terminus, so this likely reflects a read error. This chain connects TRBV7-9 to TRBJ2-1, with D possibly matching TRBD1 (5 bases). Germline V gene sequence: CDR1 SEHNR, CDR2 FQNEAQ (reference sequence). Trimming left V 5 bases short and J 6 bases short, with 11 bases between. There are 13 residues in the CDR3. CDR3 protein: CASSDDRVNEQFC. The CDR3 DNA reads TGTGCCAGCAGCGACGACAGAGTCAATGAGCAGTTCTGC.

This clonotype was seen many times. V and J are TRBV6-2 or TRBV6-3 and TRBJ2-7, with D unclear. Germline V gene lookup returns CDR1 MNHEY and CDR2 SVGEGT. The V gene lost 2 bases and the J gene lost 2 bases, with 7 bases spanning the gap. This CDR3 contains 13 residues. The CDR3: CASSYPPTYEQYF. CDR3 coding DNA: TGTGCCAGCAGTTACCCCCCTACCTACGAGCAGTACTTC.

This clonotype came up once. The chain recombines TRBV11-3 with TRBJ2-3; possibly TRBD1 for D (7 bases). Germline V CDR1 and CDR2: SGHNT, YENEEA. Trimming pared 5 bases from V and 0 bases from J, leaving 18 bases between. The CDR3 sequence is 17 residues long. This chain's CDR3 is CASSQYSRGVSTDTQYF. CDR3 nucleotide sequence: TGTGCCAGCAGCCAATACTCCAGGGGGGTGAGCACAGATACGCAGTATTTT.

On this clonotype: A read error is possible here, since a much larger clone lies one base away. V usage is TRBV5-1 and J usage is TRBJ1-1, with D unresolved. CDR3 length: 15 amino acids. V was pared by 4 bases and J by 5 bases, with 18 bases between. Germline V gene data show CDR1 as SGHRS and CDR2 as YFSETQ. CDR3 protein: CASSKQEGSGTEAFF. For the CDR3, the DNA is TGCGCCAGCAGCAAACAAGAGGGTTCGGGTACTGAAGCTTTCTTT.

Concerning this clonotype: The junction and the germline gene differ at one end; a read error may be behind it. The chain carries TRBV29-1 and TRBJ2-5, with 11 bases lining up with TRBD2. The CDR3 sequence is 15 residues long. The V gene's germline CDR1 is SQVTM and CDR2 ANQGSEA. The CDR3 sequence: CSVDWTSGSQGTQYF. For the CDR3, the DNA is TGCAGCGTTGACTGGACTAGCGGGTCCCAAGGGACCCAGTACTTC.

In regard to this clonotype: A read error may produce the germline difference seen at one junction end. The J gene is TRBJ2-7, the V gene TRBV10-3; D ambiguous. Germline CDR1 reads ENHRY; CDR2 reads SYGVKD. The CDR3 consists of 13 residues. CDR3 protein: CAVTDWSSYEQHF. In DNA, the CDR3 is TGTGCCGTGACCGACTGGAGCTCCTACGAGCAGCACTTC.

This clonotype was detected many times. The chain joins TRBV5-4 to TRBJ2-7; a possible D gene is TRBD2 (6 bases). Per germline, CDR1 SGHNT and CDR2 YYREEE (reference sequence). This CDR3 has 15 residues. Trimming removed 4 bases from V and 4 bases from J, with 18 bases in between. The CDR3 DNA reads as TGTGCCAGCAGCGGGGTTGGGGACTCGACATACGAGCAGTACTTC. It is translated as CASSGVGDSTYEQYF.

As for this clonotype: The CDR3 carries no conserved terminal phenylalanine or tryptophan, so it likely arises from a read error. The DNA is omitted, as the CDR3 cannot be located on it reliably, and the CDR3 follows TCRdb's listing. V is TRBV12-3 or TRBV12-4 and J is TRBJ1-5; TRBD1 is the table's D call, not checked against the DNA. Including both end residues, the CDR3 is 14 amino acids long. The CDR3 here is CASSPTGFNQPQLY.

A remark on this clonotype: A much bigger clone sits one base away, suggesting this may be a read error. The chain joins TRBV5-5 to TRBJ2-7; 8 bases are shared with TRBD1. Germline CDR1 reads SGHKS; CDR2 reads YYEKEE (reference sequence). V was pared by 3 bases and J by 6 bases, with 5 bases of the junction left unmatched. The CDR3 covers 13 residues. The CDR3: CASSSTGVGEQYF. The CDR3 DNA is TGTGCCAGCAGCTCGACAGGGGTGGGCGAGCAGTACTTC. Looking up the rest from reference TRBV5-5 and TRBJ2-7 gives the full variable domain: DAGVTQSPTHLIKTRGQQVTLRCSPISGHKSVSWYQQVLGQGPQFIFQYYEKEERGRGNFPDRFSARQFPNYSSELNVNALLLGDSALYLCASSSTGVGEQYFGPGTRLTVT.

With respect to this clonotype: Without the conserved terminal phenylalanine or tryptophan, this CDR3 likely stems from a read error. This chain links TRBV6-5 with TRBJ1-6; D gene unclear. V lost 5 bases and J lost 0, with 14 bases in between. This CDR3 is built from 17 residues. Germline lookup yields CDR1 MNHEY and CDR2 SVGAGI. The CDR3 is CASSPGGRNSYNSPLHL. The CDR3 DNA reads TGTGCCAGCAGTCCGGGAGGGCGCAACTCCTATAATTCACCCCTCCACCTT.

About this clonotype itself: At one end the junction does not follow the germline gene, possibly because of a read error. J is TRBJ1-2 and V is TRBV20-1, with D possibly being TRBD1 (6 bases). CDR1 and CDR2 (germline): DFQATT, SNEGSKA (reference sequence). The CDR3 extends over 16 amino acids. This CDR3 reads CSALTRTEGFYYGYTF. The CDR3 DNA follows: TGCAGTGCCCTGACCCGGACAGAGGGCTTCTACTATGGCTACACGTTC.

Worth noting for this clonotype: This CDR3 fails to terminate in the conserved phenylalanine or tryptophan, so it likely reflects a read error. It is unclear where the CDR3 begins or ends on the DNA, so no DNA is shown, and the CDR3 is as TCRdb lists it. The chain has TRBV6-1 and TRBJ1-1; the D call in the table, TRBD1, was not verified against the DNA. Termini included, the CDR3 measures 15 amino acids. Germline CDR1 reads MNHNS; CDR2 reads SASEGT. The CDR3 protein is CASSPTGTGNTEAFL.

Worth noting for this clonotype: One end of the junction does not line up with germline, which may come from a read error. V is TRBV6-5 and J is TRBJ2-1; D is perhaps TRBD1 (5 bases). The CDR3 is 12 amino acids. Germline values: CDR1 MNHEY, CDR2 SVGAGI. In DNA form, the CDR3 reads TGTGTCAGCAGTTACGGACACAATGGGCAGTTCTTC. This translates into CVSSYGHNGQFF.

The chain links TRBV29-1 to TRBJ2-1; D remains ambiguous. The CDR3 contains 13 residues. Germline V gene lookup returns CDR1 SQVTM and CDR2 ANQGSEA. The ends were cut back, 7 bases at V and 6 bases at J, with 16 bases in the middle. The CDR3 coding sequence is TGCAGCGCTCGGCTAGATTTGGTCAATGAGCAGTTCTTC. It is translated as CSARLDLVNEQFF.

This clonotype was observed a few times. This may come from a read error, since a much larger clone is one base off. The chain carries TRBV29-1 and TRBJ2-7; 11 positions agree with TRBD1. J gave up 0 bases and V 7 bases, and 2 bases lay outside the gene matches. This CDR3 comprises 13 residues. Germline assignment: CDR1 SQVTM and CDR2 ANQGSEA. CDR3 sequence: CSAGTGGSYEQYF. The CDR3 nucleotides read TGCAGCGCTGGGACAGGGGGCTCCTACGAGCAGTACTTC.

The V call is TRBV20-1, the J call TRBJ2-1; D not resolved. CDR1 is DFQATT and CDR2 is SNEGSKA in the germline V gene (reference sequence). The CDR3 is 13 amino acids. V lost 8 bases, J lost 8 bases, and 19 bases lay in between. CDR3 sequence (DNA): TGCAGTACCCTACTCCTTGCGCCGGATGAGCAGTTCTTC. Its translation: CSTLLLAPDEQFF.

Concerning this clonotype itself: At one end the junction does not follow the germline gene, possibly because of a read error. The chain combines TRBV6-1 with TRBJ1-1; D is unresolved. Germline CDR1 MNHNS, CDR2 SASEGT. This CDR3 has 11 amino acids. The DNA of the CDR3 is TGTGCTAGCAGTGAATTCGCTGAAGCTCTCTTT. It specifies CASSEFAEALF.

This clonotype was observed once. One junction end does not reproduce the germline sequence, and a read error may be involved. The chain is built from TRBV4-1 and TRBJ1-1; D is undetermined. This CDR3 is built from 14 residues. The germline gives CDR1 MGHRA, CDR2 YSYEKL. The CDR3 region is CSSSQGWAGLEAFF. The CDR3 nucleotides are TGCTCCAGCAGCCAAGGATGGGCTGGGTTGGAAGCTTTCTTT.

As to this clonotype: One end of the junction is discordant with germline, which a read error may explain. This chain connects TRBV20-1 to TRBJ2-5, with 7 nucleotides matching TRBD2. Germline CDR1 and CDR2: DFQATT and SNEGSKA (reference sequence). This CDR3 has 15 amino acids. CDR3 region: CSTRDLAAGTETQYF. The CDR3 bases are TGCAGTACTAGAGATCTCGCAGCGGGAACTGAGACCCAGTACTTC.

With regard to this clonotype: The germline gene is not matched at one end of the junction; a read error may be the cause. In DNA, the CDR3 is TGTGTCAGCAGTTTTAGTGCCCAGGCGAATTCACCCCCCCACTTT. This codes for CVSSFSAQANSPPHF. The V gene is TRBV12-3 or TRBV12-4, the J gene TRBJ1-6; D unclear. This CDR3 comprises 15 residues.

This chain uses TRBV29-1 with TRBJ2-2, with D perhaps matching TRBD2 (5 bases). Looked up from germline, CDR1 is SQVTM and CDR2 is ANQGSEA. This CDR3 spans 12 amino acids. V lost 7 bases to trimming and J lost 3 bases, with 9 bases between them. CDR3 in amino acids: CSGRGDTGELFF. CDR3 bases: TGCAGCGGCCGGGGAGACACCGGGGAGCTGTTTTTT.

The count of this clonotype is one. Sequence at one end of the junction differs from germline and may be a read error. The V gene is TRBV12-3 or TRBV12-4, the J gene TRBJ2-7, with a weak D call TRBD1 (6 bases). The CDR3 extends over 14 amino acids. This CDR3 is CASSQGQAAYEQCF. Here the CDR3 DNA reads TGTGCCAGCAGTCAGGGACAAGCGGCCTACGAGCAGTGCTTC.

In regard to this clonotype: Because it lacks the conserved phenylalanine or tryptophan at the end, this CDR3 is likely a read error. The J gene is TRBJ2-2, the V gene TRBV10-2; TRBD2 agrees at 8 bases. From germline, CDR1 is WSHSY and CDR2 SAAADI. The CDR3 sequence is 16 residues long. J gave up 7 bases and V 8 bases, and 15 bases lay outside the gene matches. The CDR3 here is CASQRLAGPSSGELFY. The DNA of the CDR3 is TGCGCCAGCCAGCGGTTAGCGGGGCCTTCTAGCGGGGAGCTGTTTTAT.

This CDR3 is CASSLDSEITYGNTIYF. CDR3 nucleotide sequence: TGTGCCAGCAGCTTGGATTCAGAGATTACCTATGGAAACACCATATATTTT. The gene calls are TRBV5-4 and TRBJ1-3; D is unresolved. The CDR3 extends over 17 amino acids. Per germline, CDR1 SGHNT and CDR2 YYREEE (reference sequence). The ends were cut back, 0 bases at V and 3 bases at J, with 16 bases in the middle.

As regards this clonotype: At one end the junction does not follow the germline gene, possibly because of a read error. V is TRBV7-8 and J is TRBJ1-1; weak D call: TRBD1 (6 bases). This CDR3 region has 13 residues. Germline CDR1 and CDR2: SGHVS and FQNEAQ. CDR3 loop: CANSLGGNAEAFF. In DNA form, the CDR3 reads TGTGCCAACAGCTTAGGGGGGAACGCTGAAGCTTTCTTT.